A selection of T cell receptor beta chains follows, all from one sample in a study of blood T cell repertoires in COVID-19. The table came from immunoSEQ multiplex PCR; TCRdb's copy has only in-frame clones and leaves some out. This sample has about 430,000 clones, with roughly 90% found just once. The sequencing sample was made of PBMCs or T cells enriched from blood (not recorded which). The receptor set was obtained from a woman younger than 45 with acute COVID-19. Each CDR3 is given without its conserved first and last residue. Fields, in order: J gene, V gene, D gene, CDR3 protein. A D gene is named only where the DNA matches it firmly.

j_gene: TRBJ1-6
v_gene: TRBV3-1/TRBV3-2
d_gene: -
CDR3aa: ASSQRAPGSPLH

j_gene: TRBJ1-1
v_gene: TRBV4-1
d_gene: TRBD1
CDR3aa: ASSQDRGRHTEAF

j_gene: TRBJ1-2
v_gene: TRBV10-2
d_gene: TRBD1
CDR3aa: ASATGTGLIGAGYT

j_gene: TRBJ1-6
v_gene: TRBV10-3
d_gene: TRBD1
CDR3aa: AISAGQVYNSPLH

j_gene: TRBJ1-6
v_gene: TRBV2
d_gene: TRBD1
CDR3aa: ASSGGQGSNSPLH

j_gene: TRBJ1-6
v_gene: TRBV25-1
d_gene: TRBD1
CDR3aa: ASSELLTGQSPLH

j_gene: TRBJ2-3
v_gene: TRBV30
d_gene: -
CDR3aa: AWATSKLTDTQY

j_gene: TRBJ1-2
v_gene: TRBV27
d_gene: -
CDR3aa: ASSRNSGGSYT

j_gene: TRBJ1-4
v_gene: TRBV7-9
d_gene: -
CDR3aa: ASSLYPGTPNNEKLF

j_gene: TRBJ1-5
v_gene: TRBV28
d_gene: -
CDR3aa: ASSYGVNQPQH

j_gene: TRBJ1-2
v_gene: TRBV2
d_gene: TRBD1
CDR3aa: ASSAQTGGYYGYT

j_gene: TRBJ2-1
v_gene: TRBV7-9
d_gene: TRBD2
CDR3aa: ASSLEWGGLYNEQF

j_gene: TRBJ1-2
v_gene: TRBV5-4
d_gene: TRBD1
CDR3aa: ASSLVGGDGYT

j_gene: TRBJ2-5
v_gene: TRBV6-5
d_gene: -
CDR3aa: ASSYSGLSGETQY

j_gene: TRBJ2-1
v_gene: TRBV9
d_gene: -
CDR3aa: ASSVRGMPNEQF

j_gene: TRBJ2-7
v_gene: TRBV5-1
d_gene: -
CDR3aa: ASSLEAGAEQY

j_gene: TRBJ2-3
v_gene: TRBV24-1
d_gene: -
CDR3aa: ATSDPRSRDTQY

j_gene: TRBJ1-4
v_gene: TRBV7-9
d_gene: -
CDR3aa: ASSLGDTNEKLF

j_gene: TRBJ1-4
v_gene: TRBV11-2
d_gene: TRBD1
CDR3aa: ASSLDGTGGCEKLF

j_gene: TRBJ2-3
v_gene: TRBV20-1
d_gene: TRBD2
CDR3aa: SASATSGVGDTQY

j_gene: TRBJ2-1
v_gene: TRBV7-3
d_gene: TRBD2
CDR3aa: ASSSIAGDRNEQF

j_gene: TRBJ2-2
v_gene: TRBV19
d_gene: -
CDR3aa: ASSEDSNAGELF

j_gene: TRBJ2-7
v_gene: TRBV7-9
d_gene: -
CDR3aa: ASSTGLPYEQY

j_gene: TRBJ2-7
v_gene: TRBV20-1
d_gene: TRBD1
CDR3aa: SALGQDNY

j_gene: TRBJ1-1
v_gene: TRBV12-1
d_gene: -
CDR3aa: SSSFVSSVEAF

j_gene: TRBJ2-1
v_gene: TRBV7-9
d_gene: -
CDR3aa: ASSLEQGNQF

j_gene: TRBJ2-6
v_gene: TRBV2
d_gene: -
CDR3aa: ASTSGSTGANVLT

j_gene: TRBJ1-4
v_gene: TRBV3-1/TRBV3-2
d_gene: -
CDR3aa: ASNAGSETNEKLF

j_gene: TRBJ2-3
v_gene: TRBV29-1
d_gene: TRBD2
CDR3aa: SAGTSGGALADTQY

j_gene: TRBJ2-7
v_gene: TRBV5-8
d_gene: -
CDR3aa: ASSLVVGGQY

j_gene: TRBJ2-1
v_gene: TRBV9
d_gene: -
CDR3aa: ASSVALTSSYEQF

j_gene: TRBJ1-1
v_gene: TRBV28
d_gene: TRBD1
CDR3aa: ASKPYRGQNLNTEAF

j_gene: TRBJ2-7
v_gene: TRBV29-1
d_gene: TRBD2
CDR3aa: SVETTSGSYEQY

j_gene: TRBJ2-2
v_gene: TRBV5-1
d_gene: TRBD1
CDR3aa: ASSVRTGGRTGELF

j_gene: TRBJ2-3
v_gene: TRBV9
d_gene: TRBD2
CDR3aa: ASSVGLAGGPSLDTQY

j_gene: TRBJ1-2
v_gene: TRBV7-2
d_gene: TRBD1
CDR3aa: ASSFLDRQGANYGYT

j_gene: TRBJ2-3
v_gene: TRBV14
d_gene: -
CDR3aa: ASSQDLPDTQY

j_gene: TRBJ2-1
v_gene: TRBV27
d_gene: TRBD2
CDR3aa: ASRGLADYDNEQF

j_gene: TRBJ2-7
v_gene: TRBV7-9
d_gene: -
CDR3aa: ASSLARPGDEQY

j_gene: TRBJ1-2
v_gene: TRBV29-1
d_gene: TRBD1
CDR3aa: SAMTGGFGYT

j_gene: TRBJ2-7
v_gene: TRBV9
d_gene: -
CDR3aa: ASSVAGGSVKY

j_gene: TRBJ1-6
v_gene: TRBV3-1/TRBV3-2
d_gene: TRBD1
CDR3aa: ASSSRDREVSPLH

j_gene: TRBJ2-3
v_gene: TRBV9
d_gene: TRBD1
CDR3aa: ASTGTGTRTDTQY

j_gene: TRBJ2-7
v_gene: TRBV6-5
d_gene: TRBD1
CDR3aa: ASSFARTGELEQY

j_gene: TRBJ2-1
v_gene: TRBV10-2
d_gene: TRBD2
CDR3aa: ASRKGLAGGYEQF

j_gene: TRBJ1-2
v_gene: TRBV4-3
d_gene: TRBD1
CDR3aa: ASSQTWPGGISSYGYT

j_gene: TRBJ2-2
v_gene: TRBV7-6
d_gene: TRBD1
CDR3aa: ASSPSRGGWVGGELF

j_gene: TRBJ1-2
v_gene: TRBV9
d_gene: -
CDR3aa: ASSVMDVRGHGYT

j_gene: TRBJ2-5
v_gene: TRBV20-1
d_gene: -
CDR3aa: SARVATQY

j_gene: TRBJ2-7
v_gene: TRBV6-5
d_gene: TRBD1
CDR3aa: ASNGRGRSYEQY

j_gene: TRBJ2-7
v_gene: TRBV6-2/TRBV6-3
d_gene: -
CDR3aa: ASSYIRQGAYEQY

j_gene: TRBJ2-1
v_gene: TRBV7-3
d_gene: -
CDR3aa: ASSLSVYNEQF

j_gene: TRBJ1-6
v_gene: TRBV5-1
d_gene: TRBD1
CDR3aa: ASSPGQFNSPLH

j_gene: TRBJ2-3
v_gene: TRBV3-1/TRBV3-2
d_gene: -
CDR3aa: ASSQEDLEKGYTDTQY

j_gene: TRBJ1-2
v_gene: TRBV7-9
d_gene: TRBD1
CDR3aa: ASSVTGTDRYGYT

j_gene: TRBJ2-1
v_gene: TRBV2
d_gene: -
CDR3aa: ASSLYNEQF

j_gene: TRBJ2-6
v_gene: TRBV4-1
d_gene: TRBD2
CDR3aa: ASSQDGGAGANVLT